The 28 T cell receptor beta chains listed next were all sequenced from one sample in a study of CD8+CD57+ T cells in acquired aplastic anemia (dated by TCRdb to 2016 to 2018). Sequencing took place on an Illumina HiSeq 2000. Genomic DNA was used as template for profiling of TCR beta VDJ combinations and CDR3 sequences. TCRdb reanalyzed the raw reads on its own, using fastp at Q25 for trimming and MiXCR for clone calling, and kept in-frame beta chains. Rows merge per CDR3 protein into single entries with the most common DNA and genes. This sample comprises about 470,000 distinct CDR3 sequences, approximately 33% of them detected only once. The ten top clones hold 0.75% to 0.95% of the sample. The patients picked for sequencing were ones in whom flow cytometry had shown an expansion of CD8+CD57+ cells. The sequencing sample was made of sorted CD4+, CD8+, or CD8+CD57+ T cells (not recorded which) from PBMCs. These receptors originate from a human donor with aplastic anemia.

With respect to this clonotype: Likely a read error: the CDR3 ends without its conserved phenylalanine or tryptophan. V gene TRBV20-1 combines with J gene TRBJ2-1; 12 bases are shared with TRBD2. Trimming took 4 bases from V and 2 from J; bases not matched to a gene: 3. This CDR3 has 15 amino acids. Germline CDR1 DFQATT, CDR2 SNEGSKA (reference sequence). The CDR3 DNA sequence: TGCAGTGCTATATGGACTAGCGGGACCTACAATGAGCAGTTCCTC. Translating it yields CSAIWTSGTYNEQFL.

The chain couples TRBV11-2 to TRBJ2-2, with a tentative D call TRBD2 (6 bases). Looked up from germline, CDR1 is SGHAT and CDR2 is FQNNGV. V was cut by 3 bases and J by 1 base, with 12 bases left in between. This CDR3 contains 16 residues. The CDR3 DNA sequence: TGTGCCAGCAGCTTGAACCCGGGGGAGAACACCGGGGAGCTGTTTTTT. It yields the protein CASSLNPGENTGELFF.

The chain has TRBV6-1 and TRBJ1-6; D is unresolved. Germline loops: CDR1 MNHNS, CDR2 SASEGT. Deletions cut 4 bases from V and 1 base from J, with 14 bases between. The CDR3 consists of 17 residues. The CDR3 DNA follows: TGTGCCAGCAGTGCACTTACCGGGAGATCCTATAATTCACCCCTCCACTTT. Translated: CASSALTGRSYNSPLHF.

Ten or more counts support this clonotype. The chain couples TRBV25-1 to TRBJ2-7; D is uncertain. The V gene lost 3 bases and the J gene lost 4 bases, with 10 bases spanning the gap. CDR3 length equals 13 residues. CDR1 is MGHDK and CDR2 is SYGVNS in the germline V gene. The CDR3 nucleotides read TGTGCCAGCAGTGACCCCAGGTATTACGAGCAGTACTTC. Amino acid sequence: CASSDPRYYEQYF.

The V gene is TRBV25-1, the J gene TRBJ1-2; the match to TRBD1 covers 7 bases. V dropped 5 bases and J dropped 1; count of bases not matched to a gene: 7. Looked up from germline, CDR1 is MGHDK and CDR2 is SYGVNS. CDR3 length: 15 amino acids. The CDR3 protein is CASSRLQGNNYGYTF. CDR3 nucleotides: TGTGCCAGCAGTCGATTACAGGGGAATAACTATGGCTACACCTTC.

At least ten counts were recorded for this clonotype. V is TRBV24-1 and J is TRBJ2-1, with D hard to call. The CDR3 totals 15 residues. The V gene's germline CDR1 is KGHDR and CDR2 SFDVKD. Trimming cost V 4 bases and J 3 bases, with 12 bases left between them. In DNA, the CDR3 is TGTGCCACCAGTGACCAGAGACAAAACTACAATGAGCAGTTCTTC. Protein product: CATSDQRQNYNEQFF.

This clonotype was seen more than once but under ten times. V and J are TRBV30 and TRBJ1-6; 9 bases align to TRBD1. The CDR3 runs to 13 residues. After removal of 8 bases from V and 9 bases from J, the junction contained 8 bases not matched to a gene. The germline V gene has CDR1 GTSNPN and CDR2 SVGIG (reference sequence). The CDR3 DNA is TGTGCCCGCCAGGGACAGGGAACTTCACCCCTCCACTTT. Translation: CARQGQGTSPLHF.

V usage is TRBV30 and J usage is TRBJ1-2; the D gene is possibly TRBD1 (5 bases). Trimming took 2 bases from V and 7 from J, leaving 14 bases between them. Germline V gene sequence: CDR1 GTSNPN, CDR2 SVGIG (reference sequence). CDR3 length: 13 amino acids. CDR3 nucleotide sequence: TGTGCCTGGAGTCTACAGGTATCCCGTGGCTACACCTTC. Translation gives CAWSLQVSRGYTF.

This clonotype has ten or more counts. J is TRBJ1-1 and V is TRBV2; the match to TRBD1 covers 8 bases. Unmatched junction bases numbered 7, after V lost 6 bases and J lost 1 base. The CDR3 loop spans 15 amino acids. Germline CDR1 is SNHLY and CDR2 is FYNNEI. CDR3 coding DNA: TGTGCCAGCAGCGGGGACAGGCAGGGGAACACTGAAGCTTTCTTT. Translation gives CASSGDRQGNTEAFF. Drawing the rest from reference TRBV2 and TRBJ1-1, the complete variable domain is EPEVTQTPSHQVTQMGQEVILRCVPISNHLYFYWYRQILGQKVEFLVSFYNNEISEKSEIFDDQFSVERPDGSNFTLKIRSTKLEDSAMYFCASSGDRQGNTEAFFGQGTRLTVV.

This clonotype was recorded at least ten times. The chain's CDR3 is CASSPGQGSYPLHF. For the CDR3, the DNA is TGTGCCAGCAGTCCGGGACAGGGGTCTTATCCCCTCCACTTT. J is TRBJ1-6 and V is TRBV2; 10 positions match TRBD1. The CDR3 spans 14 residues. The trim removed 5 bases at V and 13 bases at J, leaving 8 bases unmatched. Germline assignment: CDR1 SNHLY and CDR2 FYNNEI.

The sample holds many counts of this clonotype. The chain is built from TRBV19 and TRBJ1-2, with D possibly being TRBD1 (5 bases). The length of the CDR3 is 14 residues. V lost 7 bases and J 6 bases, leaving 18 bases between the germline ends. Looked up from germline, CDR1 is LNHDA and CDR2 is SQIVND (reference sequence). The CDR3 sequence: CASTQNLQGDGYTF. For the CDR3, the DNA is TGTGCCAGTACTCAAAACCTCCAGGGTGATGGCTACACCTTC.

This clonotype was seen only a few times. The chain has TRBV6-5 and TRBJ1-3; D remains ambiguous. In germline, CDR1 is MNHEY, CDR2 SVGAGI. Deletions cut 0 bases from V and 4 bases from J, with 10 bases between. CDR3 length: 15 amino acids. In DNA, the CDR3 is TGTGCCAGCAGTTACTCGGGCTCAGTGGGAAACACCATATATTTT. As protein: CASSYSGSVGNTIYF.

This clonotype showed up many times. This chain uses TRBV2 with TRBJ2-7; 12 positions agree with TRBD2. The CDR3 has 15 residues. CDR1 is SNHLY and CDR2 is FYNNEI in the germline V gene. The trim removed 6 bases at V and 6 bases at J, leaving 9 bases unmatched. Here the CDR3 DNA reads TGTGCCAGCAGCACCAGACTAGCGGGAGCTTCCGAGCAGTACTTC. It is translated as CASSTRLAGASEQYF.

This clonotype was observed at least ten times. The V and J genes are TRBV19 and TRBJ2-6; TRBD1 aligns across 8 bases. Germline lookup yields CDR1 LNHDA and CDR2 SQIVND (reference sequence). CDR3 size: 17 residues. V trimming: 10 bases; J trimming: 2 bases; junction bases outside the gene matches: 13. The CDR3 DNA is TGTGCCACAAAACGGAGTCAGGGGGCGCCTGGGGCCAACGTCCTGACTTTC. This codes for CATKRSQGAPGANVLTF.

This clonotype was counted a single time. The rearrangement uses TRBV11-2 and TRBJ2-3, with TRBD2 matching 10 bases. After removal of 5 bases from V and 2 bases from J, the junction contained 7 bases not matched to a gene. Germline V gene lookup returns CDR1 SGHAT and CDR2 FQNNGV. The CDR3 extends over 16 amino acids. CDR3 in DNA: TGTGCCAGCAGCCCTGGGACTAGCGTAATCACAGATACGCAGTATTTT. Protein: CASSPGTSVITDTQYF.

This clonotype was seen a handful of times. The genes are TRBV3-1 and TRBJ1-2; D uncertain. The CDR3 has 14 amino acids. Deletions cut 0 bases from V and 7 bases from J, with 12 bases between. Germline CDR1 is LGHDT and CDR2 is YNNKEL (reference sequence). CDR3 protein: CASSQDPLGGGYTF. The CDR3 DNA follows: TGTGCCAGCAGCCAAGACCCTCTGGGAGGTGGCTACACCTTC.

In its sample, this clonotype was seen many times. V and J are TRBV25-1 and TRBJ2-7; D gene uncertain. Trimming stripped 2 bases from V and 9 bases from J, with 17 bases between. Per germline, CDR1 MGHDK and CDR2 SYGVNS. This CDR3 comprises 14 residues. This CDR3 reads CASSEENTGSWQYF. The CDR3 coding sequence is TGTGCCAGCAGTGAAGAGAACACCGGTTCATGGCAGTACTTC.

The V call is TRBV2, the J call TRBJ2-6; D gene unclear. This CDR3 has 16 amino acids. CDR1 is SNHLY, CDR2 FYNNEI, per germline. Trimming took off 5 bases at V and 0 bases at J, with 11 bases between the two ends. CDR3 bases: TGTGCCAGCAGTTTCCTCCCCCTCTCTGGGGCCAACGTCCTGACTTTC. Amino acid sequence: CASSFLPLSGANVLTF.

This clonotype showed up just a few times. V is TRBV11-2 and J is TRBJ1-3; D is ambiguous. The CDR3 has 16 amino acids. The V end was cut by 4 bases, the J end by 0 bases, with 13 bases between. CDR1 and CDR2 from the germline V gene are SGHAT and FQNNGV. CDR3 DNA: TGTGCCAGCAGCTCAGGAGACCTCTACTCTGGAAACACCATATATTTT. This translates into CASSSGDLYSGNTIYF.

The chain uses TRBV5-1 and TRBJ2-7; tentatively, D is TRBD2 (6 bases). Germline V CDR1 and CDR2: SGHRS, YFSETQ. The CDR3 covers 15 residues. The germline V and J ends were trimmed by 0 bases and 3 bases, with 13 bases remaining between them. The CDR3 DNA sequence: TGCGCCAGCAGCTTGGCATCGGCGGGGTTCTACGAGCAGTACTTC. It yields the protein CASSLASAGFYEQYF.

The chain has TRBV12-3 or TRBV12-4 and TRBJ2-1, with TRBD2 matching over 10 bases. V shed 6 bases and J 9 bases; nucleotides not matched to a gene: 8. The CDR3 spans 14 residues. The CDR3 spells CASSSTSGASEQFF. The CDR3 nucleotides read TGTGCCAGCAGCTCAACTAGCGGGGCTAGTGAGCAGTTCTTC.

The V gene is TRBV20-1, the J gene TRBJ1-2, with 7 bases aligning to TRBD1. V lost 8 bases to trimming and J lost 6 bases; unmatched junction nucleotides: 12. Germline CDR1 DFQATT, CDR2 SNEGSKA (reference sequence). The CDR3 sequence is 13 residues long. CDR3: CSYSKPTGNGYTF. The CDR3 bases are TGCAGTTACTCGAAGCCGACAGGGAATGGCTACACCTTC.

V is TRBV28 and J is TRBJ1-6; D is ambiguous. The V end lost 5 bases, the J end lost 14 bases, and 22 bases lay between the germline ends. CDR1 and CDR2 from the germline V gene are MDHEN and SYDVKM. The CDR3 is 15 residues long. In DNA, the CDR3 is TGTGCCAGCAGTCTTTGGACTGCATCTGTGGAAACCCTCCACTTT. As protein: CASSLWTASVETLHF.

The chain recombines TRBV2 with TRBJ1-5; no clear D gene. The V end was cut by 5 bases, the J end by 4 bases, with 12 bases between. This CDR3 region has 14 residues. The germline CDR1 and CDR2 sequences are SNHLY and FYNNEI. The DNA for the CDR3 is TGTGCCAGCAGTTCACCCGGGGAGAATCAGCCCCAGCATTTT. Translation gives CASSSPGENQPQHF.

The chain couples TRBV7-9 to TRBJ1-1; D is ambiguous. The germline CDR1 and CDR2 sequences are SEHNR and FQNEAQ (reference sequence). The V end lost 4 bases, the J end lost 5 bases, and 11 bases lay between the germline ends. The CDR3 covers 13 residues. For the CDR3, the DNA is TGTGCCAGCAGCTCTTTTGCGGGGACTGAAGCTTTCTTT. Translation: CASSSFAGTEAFF.

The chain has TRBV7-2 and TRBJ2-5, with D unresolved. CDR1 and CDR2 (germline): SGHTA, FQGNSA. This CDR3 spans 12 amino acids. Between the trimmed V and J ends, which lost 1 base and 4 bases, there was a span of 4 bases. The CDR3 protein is CASSLEPETQYF. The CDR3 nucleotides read TGTGCCAGCAGCTTAGAACCAGAGACCCAGTACTTC.

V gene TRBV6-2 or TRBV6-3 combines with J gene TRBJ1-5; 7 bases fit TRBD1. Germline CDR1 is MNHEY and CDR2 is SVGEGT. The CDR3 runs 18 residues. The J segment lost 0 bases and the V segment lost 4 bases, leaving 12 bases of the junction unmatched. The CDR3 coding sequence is TGTGCCAGCAGTTCCCTACCATTACAGGGGAATAGCAATCAGCCCCAGCATTTT. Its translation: CASSSLPLQGNSNQPQHF.

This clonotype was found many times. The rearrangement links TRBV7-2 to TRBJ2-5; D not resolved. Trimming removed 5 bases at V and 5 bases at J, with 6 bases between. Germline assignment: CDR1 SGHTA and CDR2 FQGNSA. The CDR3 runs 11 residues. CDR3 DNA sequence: TGTGCCAGCAGCAAACAGGAGACCCAGTACTTC. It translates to CASSKQETQYF.